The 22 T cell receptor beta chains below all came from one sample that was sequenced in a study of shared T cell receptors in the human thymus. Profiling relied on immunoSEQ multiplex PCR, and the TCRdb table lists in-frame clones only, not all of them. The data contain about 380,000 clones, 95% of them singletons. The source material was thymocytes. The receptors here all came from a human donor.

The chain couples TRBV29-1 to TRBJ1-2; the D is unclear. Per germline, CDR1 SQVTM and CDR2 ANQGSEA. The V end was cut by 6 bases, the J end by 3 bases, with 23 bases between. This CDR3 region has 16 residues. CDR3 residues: CSVEARSRSGDYGYTF. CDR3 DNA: TGCAGCGTCGAGGCCCGGAGTCGATCCGGAGACTATGGCTACACCTTC.

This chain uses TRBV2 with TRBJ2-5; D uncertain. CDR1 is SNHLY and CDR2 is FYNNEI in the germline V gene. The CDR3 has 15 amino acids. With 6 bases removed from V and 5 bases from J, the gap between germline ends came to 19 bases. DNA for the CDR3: TGTGCCAGCAGACCCACCCCCCTCGGGCAGGAGACCCAGTACTTC. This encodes CASRPTPLGQETQYF.

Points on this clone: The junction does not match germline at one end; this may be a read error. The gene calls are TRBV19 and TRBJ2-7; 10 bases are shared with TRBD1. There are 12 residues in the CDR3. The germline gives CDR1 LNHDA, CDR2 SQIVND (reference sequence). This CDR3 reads CATGTGEHVGPF. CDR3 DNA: TGTGCTACCGGGACAGGGGAGCACGTAGGACCCTTC.

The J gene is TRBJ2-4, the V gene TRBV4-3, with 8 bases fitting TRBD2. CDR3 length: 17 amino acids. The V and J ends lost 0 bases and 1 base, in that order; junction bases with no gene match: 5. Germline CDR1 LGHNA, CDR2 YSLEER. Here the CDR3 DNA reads TGCGCCAGCAGCCAAGAGACTAGCGATTGTGCCAAAAACATTCAGTACTTC. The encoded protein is CASSQETSDCAKNIQYF.

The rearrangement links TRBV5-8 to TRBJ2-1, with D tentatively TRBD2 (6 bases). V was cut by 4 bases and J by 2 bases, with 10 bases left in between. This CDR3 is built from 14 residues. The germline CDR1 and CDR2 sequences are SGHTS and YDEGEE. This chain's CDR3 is CASSRDLPYNEQFF. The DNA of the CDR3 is TGTGCCAGCAGCCGGGACTTGCCCTACAATGAGCAGTTCTTC. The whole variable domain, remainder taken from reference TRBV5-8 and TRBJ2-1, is EAGVTQSPTHLIKTRGQQATLRCSPISGHTSVYWYQQALGLGLQFLLWYDEGEERNRGNFPPRFSGRQFPNYSSELNVNALELEDSALYLCASSRDLPYNEQFFGPGTRLTVL.

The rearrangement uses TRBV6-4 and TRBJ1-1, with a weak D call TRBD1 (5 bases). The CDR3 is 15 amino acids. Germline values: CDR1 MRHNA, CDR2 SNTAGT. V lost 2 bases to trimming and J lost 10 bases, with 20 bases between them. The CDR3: CASSDPTRDPHVAFF. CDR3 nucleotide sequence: TGTGCCAGCAGTGACCCGACCCGGGACCCCCACGTAGCTTTCTTT.

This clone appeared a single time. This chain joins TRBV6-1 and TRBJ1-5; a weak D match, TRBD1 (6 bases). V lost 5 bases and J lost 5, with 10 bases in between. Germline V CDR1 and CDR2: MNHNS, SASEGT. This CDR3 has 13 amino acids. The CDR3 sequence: CASSSQGHQPQHF. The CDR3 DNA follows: TGTGCCAGCAGTTCACAGGGTCATCAGCCCCAGCATTTT.

The CDR3, as DNA: TGTGCCAGCACCTGGGGGGCAGGTTCGAACACCGGGGAGCTGTTTTTT. Protein: CASTWGAGSNTGELFF. The rearrangement links TRBV28 to TRBJ2-2; TRBD1 or TRBD2 may be the D gene (6 bases each). The CDR3 has 16 residues. Germline CDR1 reads MDHEN; CDR2 reads SYDVKM. V lost 7 bases and J 0 bases, leaving 15 bases between the germline ends.

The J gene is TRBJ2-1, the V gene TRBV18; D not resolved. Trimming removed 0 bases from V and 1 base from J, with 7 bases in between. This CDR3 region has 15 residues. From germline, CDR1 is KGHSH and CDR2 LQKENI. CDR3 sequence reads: CASSPPSASYNEQFF. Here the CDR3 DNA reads TGTGCCAGCTCACCACCGTCAGCTTCCTACAATGAGCAGTTCTTC.

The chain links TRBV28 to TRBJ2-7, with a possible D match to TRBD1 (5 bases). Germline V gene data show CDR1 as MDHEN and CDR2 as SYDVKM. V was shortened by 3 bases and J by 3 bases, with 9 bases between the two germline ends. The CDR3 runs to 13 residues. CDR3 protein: CASSFDSFYEQYF. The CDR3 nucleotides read TGTGCCAGCAGTTTTGACAGTTTCTACGAGCAGTACTTC.

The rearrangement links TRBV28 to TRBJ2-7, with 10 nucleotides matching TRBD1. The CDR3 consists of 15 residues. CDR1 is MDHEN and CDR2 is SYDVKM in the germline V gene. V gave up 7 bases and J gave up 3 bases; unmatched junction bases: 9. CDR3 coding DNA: TGTGCCAGCACAAGTCGCAGGGACAGGGGCTACGAGCAGTACTTC. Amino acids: CASTSRRDRGYEQYF.

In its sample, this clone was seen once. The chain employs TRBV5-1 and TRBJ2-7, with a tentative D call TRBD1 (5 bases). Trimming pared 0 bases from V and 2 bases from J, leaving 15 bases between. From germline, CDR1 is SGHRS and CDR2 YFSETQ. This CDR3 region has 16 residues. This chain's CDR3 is CASSLGCRAEAYEQYF. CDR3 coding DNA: TGCGCCAGCAGCTTGGGATGCAGGGCAGAAGCCTACGAGCAGTACTTC.

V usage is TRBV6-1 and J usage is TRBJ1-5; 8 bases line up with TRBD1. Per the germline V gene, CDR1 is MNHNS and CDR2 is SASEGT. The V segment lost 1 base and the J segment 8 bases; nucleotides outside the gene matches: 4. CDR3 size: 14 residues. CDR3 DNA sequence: TGTGCCAGCAGTGAAGGACAGGGGATGGAGCCCCAGCATTTT. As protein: CASSEGQGMEPQHF.

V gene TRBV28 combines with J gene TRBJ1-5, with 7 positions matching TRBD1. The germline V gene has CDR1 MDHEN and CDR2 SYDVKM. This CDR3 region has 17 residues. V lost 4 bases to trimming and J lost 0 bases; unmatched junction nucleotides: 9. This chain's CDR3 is CASSSGTAYNSNQPQHF. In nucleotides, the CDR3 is TGTGCCAGCAGTTCCGGGACAGCTTACAATAGCAATCAGCCCCAGCATTTT.

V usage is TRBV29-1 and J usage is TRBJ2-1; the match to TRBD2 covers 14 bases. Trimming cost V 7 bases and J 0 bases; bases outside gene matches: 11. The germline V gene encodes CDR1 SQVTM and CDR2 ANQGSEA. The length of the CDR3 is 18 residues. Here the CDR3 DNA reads TGCAGCGCTTGGGGACTAGCGGGAGTTGATAGCTCCTACAATGAGCAGTTCTTC. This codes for CSAWGLAGVDSSYNEQFF.

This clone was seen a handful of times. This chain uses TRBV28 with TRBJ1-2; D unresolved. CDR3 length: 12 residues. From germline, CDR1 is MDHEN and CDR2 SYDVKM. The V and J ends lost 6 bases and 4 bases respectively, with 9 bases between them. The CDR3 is CASRDRTYGYTF. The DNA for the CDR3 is TGTGCCAGCAGGGATCGGACCTATGGCTACACCTTC.

CDR3 residues: CASSAAGASEQYF. CDR3 DNA: TGTGCCAGCAGTGCAGCGGGAGCGTCAGAGCAGTACTTC. V gene TRBV6-4 combines with J gene TRBJ2-7; 8 nucleotides align to TRBD2. The CDR3 runs to 13 residues. CDR1 is MRHNA, CDR2 SNTAGT, per germline. J was trimmed by 7 bases and V by 4 bases; bases with no gene match: 6.

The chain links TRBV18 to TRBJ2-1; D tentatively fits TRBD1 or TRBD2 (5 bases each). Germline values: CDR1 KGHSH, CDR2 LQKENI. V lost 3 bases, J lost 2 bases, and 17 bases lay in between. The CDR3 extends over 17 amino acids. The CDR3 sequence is CASSPGRGVEPYNEQFF. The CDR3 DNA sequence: TGTGCCAGCTCACCCGGAAGAGGGGTAGAACCCTACAATGAGCAGTTCTTC.

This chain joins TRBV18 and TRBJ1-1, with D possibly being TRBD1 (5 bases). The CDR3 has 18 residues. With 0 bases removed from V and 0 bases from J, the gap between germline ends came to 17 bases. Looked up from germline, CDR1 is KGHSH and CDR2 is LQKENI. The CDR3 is CASSPPCEHPGVNTEAFF. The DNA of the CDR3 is TGTGCCAGCTCACCACCCTGTGAACATCCGGGGGTGAACACTGAAGCTTTCTTT.

CDR3 in amino acids: CASSPGRGRGGNEQYF. In nucleotides, the CDR3 is TGTGCCAGCAGCCCCGGACGGGGCCGAGGGGGCAACGAGCAGTACTTC. The genes are TRBV5-4 and TRBJ2-7; TRBD1 agrees at 7 bases. This CDR3 comprises 16 residues. The V segment lost 4 bases and the J segment 5 bases; nucleotides outside the gene matches: 15. Germline V gene lookup returns CDR1 SGHNT and CDR2 YYREEE (reference sequence).

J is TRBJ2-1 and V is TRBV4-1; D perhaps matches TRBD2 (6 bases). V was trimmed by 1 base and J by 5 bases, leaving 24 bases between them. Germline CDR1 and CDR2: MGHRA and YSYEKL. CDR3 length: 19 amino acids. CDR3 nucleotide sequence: TGCGCCAGCAGCCAAGGGGTAGTCCGGCGGGGCCCGACCCACAATGAGCAGTTCTTC. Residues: CASSQGVVRRGPTHNEQFF.

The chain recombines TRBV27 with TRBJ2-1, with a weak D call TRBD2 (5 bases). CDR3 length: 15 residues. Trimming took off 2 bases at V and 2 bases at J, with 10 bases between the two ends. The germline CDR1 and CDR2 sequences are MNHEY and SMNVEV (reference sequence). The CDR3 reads CASSLRDSPYNEQFF. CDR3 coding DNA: TGTGCCAGCAGTTTACGGGATTCTCCCTACAATGAGCAGTTCTTC.